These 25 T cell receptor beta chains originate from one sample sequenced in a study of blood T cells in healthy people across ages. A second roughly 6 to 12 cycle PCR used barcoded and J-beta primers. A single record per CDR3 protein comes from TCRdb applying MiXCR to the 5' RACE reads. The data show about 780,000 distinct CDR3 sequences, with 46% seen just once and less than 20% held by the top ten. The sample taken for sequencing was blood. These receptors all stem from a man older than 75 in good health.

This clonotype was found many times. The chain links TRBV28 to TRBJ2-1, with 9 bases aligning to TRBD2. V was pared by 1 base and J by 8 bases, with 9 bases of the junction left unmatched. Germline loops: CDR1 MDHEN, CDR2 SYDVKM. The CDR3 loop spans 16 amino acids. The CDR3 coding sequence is TGTGCCAGCAGTTTATTCGCCGGGACTAGCCGGCATGAGCAGTTCTTC. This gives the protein CASSLFAGTSRHEQFF.

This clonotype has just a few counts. The CDR3 coding sequence is TGTGCCAGCAGCTTAGGACAGGGGGCTAGTGGCTACACCTTC. Translation: CASSLGQGASGYTF. This chain uses TRBV7-2 with TRBJ1-2; 10 bases map to TRBD1. In germline, CDR1 is SGHTA, CDR2 FQGNSA. The V segment lost 1 base and the J segment 7 bases; nucleotides outside the gene matches: 3. CDR3 length equals 14 residues.

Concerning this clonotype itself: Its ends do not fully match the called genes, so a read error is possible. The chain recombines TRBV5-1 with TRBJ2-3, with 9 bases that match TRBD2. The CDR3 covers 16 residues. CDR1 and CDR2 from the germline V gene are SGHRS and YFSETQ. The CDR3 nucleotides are TGCGCCAACAGCGAAGGAGCAGGGACTAGCACAGATGCGCAGTATTTT. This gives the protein CANSEGAGTSTDAQYF.

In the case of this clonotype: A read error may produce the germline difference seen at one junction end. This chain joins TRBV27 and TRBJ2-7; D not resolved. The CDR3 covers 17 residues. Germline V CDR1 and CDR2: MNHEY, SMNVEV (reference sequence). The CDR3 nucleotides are TGTGCCATCAGTTTATTCGGTTGGGCGGAACAACCGTACGAGCAGTACTTC. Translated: CAISLFGWAEQPYEQYF.

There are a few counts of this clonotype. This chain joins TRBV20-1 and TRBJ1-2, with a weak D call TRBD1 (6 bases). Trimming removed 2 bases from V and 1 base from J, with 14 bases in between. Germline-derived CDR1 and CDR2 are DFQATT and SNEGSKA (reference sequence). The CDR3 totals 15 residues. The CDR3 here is CSARPRDTFNYGYTF. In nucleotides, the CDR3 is TGCAGTGCTAGACCACGGGACACCTTTAACTATGGCTACACCTTC.

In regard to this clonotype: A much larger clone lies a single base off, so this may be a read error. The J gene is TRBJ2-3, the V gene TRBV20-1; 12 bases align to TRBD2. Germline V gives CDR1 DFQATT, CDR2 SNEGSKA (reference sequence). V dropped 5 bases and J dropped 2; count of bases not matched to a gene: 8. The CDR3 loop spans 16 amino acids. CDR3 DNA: TGCAGTGCTGAGACTAGCGGGAGAGAGTACACAGATACGCAGTATTTT. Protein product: CSAETSGREYTDTQYF.

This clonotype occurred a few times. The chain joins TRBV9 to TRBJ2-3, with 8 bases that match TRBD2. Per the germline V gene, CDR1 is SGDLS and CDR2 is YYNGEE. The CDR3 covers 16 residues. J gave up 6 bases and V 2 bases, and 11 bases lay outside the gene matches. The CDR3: CASSVRAGAQADTQYF. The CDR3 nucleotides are TGTGCCAGCAGCGTTAGAGCGGGAGCTCAAGCGGATACGCAGTATTTT.

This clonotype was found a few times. The CDR3 DNA follows: TGTGCCAGCAGCGTGACAGCGGATTTCTCTGGGGCCAACGTCCTGACTTTC. Its protein is CASSVTADFSGANVLTF. The chain recombines TRBV9 with TRBJ2-6, with D perhaps matching TRBD1 or TRBD2 (5 bases each). The CDR3 has 17 amino acids. V lost 2 bases and J lost 0, with 12 bases in between. CDR1 and CDR2 from the germline V gene are SGDLS and YYNGEE.

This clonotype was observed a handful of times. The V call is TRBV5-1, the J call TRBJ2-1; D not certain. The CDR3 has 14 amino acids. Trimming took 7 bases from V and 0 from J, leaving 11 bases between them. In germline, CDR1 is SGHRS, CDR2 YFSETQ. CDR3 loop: CASRVRSSYNEQFF. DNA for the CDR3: TGCGCCAGCCGCGTCAGGAGCTCCTACAATGAGCAGTTCTTC.

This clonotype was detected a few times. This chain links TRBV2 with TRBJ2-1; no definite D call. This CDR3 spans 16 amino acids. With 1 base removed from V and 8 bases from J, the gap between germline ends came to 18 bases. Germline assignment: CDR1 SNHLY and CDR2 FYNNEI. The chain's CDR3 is CASSEGQDLGGDEQFF. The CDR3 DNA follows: TGTGCCAGCAGTGAAGGGCAGGATCTGGGCGGTGATGAGCAGTTCTTC.

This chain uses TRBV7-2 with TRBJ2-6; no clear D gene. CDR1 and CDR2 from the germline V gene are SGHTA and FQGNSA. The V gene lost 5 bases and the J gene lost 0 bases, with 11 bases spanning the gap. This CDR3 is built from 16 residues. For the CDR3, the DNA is TGTGCCAGCAGCAGCCCTTATGGCTCTGGGGCCAACGTCCTGACTTTC. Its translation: CASSSPYGSGANVLTF.

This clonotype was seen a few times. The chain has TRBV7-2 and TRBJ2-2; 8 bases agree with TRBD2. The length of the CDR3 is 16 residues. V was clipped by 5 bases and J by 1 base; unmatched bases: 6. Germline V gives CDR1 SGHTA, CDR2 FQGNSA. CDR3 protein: CASSPRSGRNTGELFF. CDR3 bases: TGTGCCAGCAGCCCTCGGAGCGGGAGGAACACCGGGGAGCTGTTTTTT. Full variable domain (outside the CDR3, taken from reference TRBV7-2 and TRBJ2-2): GAGVSQSPSNKVTEKGKDVELRCDPISGHTALYWYRQSLGQGLEFLIYFQGNSAPDKSGLPSDRFSAERTGGSVSTLTIQRTQQEDSAVYLCASSPRSGRNTGELFFGEGSRLTVL.

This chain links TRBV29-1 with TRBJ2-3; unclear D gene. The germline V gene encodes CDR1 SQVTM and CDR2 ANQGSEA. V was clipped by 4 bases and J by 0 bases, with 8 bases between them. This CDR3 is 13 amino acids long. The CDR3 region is CSVGQTSTDTQYF. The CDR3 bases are TGCAGCGTTGGGCAGACTAGCACAGATACGCAGTATTTT.

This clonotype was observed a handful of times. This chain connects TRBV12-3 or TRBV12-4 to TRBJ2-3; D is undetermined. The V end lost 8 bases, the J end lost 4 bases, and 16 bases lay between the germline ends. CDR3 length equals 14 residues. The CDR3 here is CASALSARPDTQYF. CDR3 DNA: TGTGCCAGCGCCCTATCGGCTAGGCCAGATACGCAGTATTTT.

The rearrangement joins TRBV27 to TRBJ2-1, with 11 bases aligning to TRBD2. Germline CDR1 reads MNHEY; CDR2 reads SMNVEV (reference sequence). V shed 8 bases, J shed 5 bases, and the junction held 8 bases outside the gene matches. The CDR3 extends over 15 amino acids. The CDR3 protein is CASGKGLAVNNEQFF. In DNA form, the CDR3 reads TGTGCCAGCGGAAAGGGACTAGCGGTTAACAATGAGCAGTTCTTC.

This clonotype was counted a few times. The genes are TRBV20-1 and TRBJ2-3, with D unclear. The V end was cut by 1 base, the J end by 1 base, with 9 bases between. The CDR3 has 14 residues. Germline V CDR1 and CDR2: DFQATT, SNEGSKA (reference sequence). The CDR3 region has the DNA TGCAGTGCTAGAGTTTACGGGCGCACAGATACGCAGTATTTT. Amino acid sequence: CSARVYGRTDTQYF.

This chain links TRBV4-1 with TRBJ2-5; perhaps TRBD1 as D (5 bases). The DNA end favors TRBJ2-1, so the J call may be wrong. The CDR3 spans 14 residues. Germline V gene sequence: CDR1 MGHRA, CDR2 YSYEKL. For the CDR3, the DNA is TGCGCCAGCAGCCACATTGGGGCACAAGAGACCCAGTTCTTC. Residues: CASSHIGAQETQFF.

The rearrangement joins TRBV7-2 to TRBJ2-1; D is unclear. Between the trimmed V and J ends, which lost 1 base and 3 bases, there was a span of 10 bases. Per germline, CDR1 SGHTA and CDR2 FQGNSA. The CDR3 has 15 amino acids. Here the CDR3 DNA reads TGTGCCAGCAGCTTAGACTCGGTCCTCTACAATGAGCAGTTCTTC. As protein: CASSLDSVLYNEQFF.

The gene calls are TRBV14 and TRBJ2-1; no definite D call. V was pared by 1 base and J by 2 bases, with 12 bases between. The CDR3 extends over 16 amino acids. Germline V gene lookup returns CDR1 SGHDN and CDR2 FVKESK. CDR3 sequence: CASSQGVKLTYNEQFF. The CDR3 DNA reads TGTGCCAGCAGCCAAGGCGTCAAGTTAACCTACAATGAGCAGTTCTTC.

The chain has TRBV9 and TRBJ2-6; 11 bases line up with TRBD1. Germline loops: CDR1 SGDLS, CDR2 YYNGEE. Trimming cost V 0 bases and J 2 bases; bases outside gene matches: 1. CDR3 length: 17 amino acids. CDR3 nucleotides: TGTGCCAGCAGCGTAGGGACAGGGGGCGCTGGGGCCAACGTCCTGACTTTC. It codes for CASSVGTGGAGANVLTF.

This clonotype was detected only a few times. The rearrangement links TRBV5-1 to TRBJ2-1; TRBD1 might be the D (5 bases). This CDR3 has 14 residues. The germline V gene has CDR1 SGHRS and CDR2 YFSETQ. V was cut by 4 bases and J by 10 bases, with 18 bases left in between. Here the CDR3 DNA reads TGCGCCAGCAGCCCCCCGGGCAGGGTTGGGGAGCAGTTCTTC. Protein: CASSPPGRVGEQFF.

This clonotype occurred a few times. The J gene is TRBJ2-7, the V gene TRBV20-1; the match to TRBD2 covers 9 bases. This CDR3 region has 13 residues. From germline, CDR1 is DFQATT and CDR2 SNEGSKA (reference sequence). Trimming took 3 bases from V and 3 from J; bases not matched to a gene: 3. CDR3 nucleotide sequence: TGCAGTGCTAGGGCTAGCGGGATCTACGAGCAGTACTTC. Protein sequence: CSARASGIYEQYF.

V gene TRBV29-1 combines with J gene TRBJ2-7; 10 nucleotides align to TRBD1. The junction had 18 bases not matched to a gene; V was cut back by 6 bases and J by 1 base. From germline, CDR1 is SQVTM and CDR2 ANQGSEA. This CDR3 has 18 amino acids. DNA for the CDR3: TGCAGCGTAAACAAACTCCGGGACAGGGGAGCAAGATCCTACGAGCAGTACTTC. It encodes CSVNKLRDRGARSYEQYF.

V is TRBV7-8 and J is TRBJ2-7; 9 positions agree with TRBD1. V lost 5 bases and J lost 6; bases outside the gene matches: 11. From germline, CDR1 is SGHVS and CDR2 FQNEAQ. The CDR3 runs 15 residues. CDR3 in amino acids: CASSALRGTGIEQYF. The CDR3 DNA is TGTGCCAGCAGCGCACTCCGGGGGACAGGGATCGAGCAGTACTTC.

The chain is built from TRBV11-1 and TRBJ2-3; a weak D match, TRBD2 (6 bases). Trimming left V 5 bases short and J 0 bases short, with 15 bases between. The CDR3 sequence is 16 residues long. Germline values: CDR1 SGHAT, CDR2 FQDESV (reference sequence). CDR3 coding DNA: TGTGCCAGCAGCCCTACAGGCGGGGTAAGCACAGATACGCAGTATTTT. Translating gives CASSPTGGVSTDTQYF. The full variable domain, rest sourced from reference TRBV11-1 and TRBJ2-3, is EAEVAQSPRYKITEKSQAVAFWCDPISGHATLYWYRQILGQGPELLVQFQDESVVDDSQLPKDRFSAERLKGVDSTLKIQPAELGDSAMYLCASSPTGGVSTDTQYFGPGTRLTVL.